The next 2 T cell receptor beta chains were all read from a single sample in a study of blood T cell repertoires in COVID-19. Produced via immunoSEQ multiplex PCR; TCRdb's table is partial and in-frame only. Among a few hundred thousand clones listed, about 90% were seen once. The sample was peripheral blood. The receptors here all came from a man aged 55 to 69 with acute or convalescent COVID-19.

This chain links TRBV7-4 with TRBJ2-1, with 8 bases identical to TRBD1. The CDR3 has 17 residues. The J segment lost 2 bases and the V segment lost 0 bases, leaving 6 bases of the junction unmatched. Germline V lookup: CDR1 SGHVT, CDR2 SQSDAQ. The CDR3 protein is CASSLALTGVPYNEQFF. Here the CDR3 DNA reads TGTGCCAGCAGCTTAGCCTTGACAGGGGTACCCTACAATGAGCAGTTCTTC.

The CDR3 sequence: CASQSRGFEAFF. In DNA form, the CDR3 reads TGTGCCAGCCAATCCCGCGGCTTTGAAGCTTTCTTT. The chain uses TRBV6-5 and TRBJ1-1, with D unresolved. The CDR3 covers 12 residues. Trimming pared 8 bases from V and 7 bases from J, leaving 14 bases between. Per the germline V gene, CDR1 is MNHEY and CDR2 is SVGAGI.